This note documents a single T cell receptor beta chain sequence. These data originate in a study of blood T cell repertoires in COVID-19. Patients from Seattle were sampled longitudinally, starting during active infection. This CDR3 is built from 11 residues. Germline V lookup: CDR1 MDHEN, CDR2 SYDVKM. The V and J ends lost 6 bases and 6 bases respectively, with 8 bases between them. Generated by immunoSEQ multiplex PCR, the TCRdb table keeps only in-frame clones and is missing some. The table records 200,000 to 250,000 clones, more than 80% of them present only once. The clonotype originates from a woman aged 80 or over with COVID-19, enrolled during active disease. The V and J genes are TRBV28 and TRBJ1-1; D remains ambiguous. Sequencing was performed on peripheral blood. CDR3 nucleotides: TGTGCCAGCAGGTTAGGGCCTGAAGCTTTCTTT. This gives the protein CASRLGPEAFF.